This T cell receptor (beta chain) comes out of a study of siplizumab effects on memory and regulatory T cells. Sequencing was performed with immunoSEQ multiplex PCR; in TCRdb, only in-frame clones are kept and a portion is missing. The sample has around 100,000 clones, approximately 94% seen once; the top ten hold 1% to 1.5%. This clone has more than one count but fewer than ten. Germline values: CDR1 SQVTM, CDR2 ANQGSEA. This CDR3 spans 14 amino acids. The V and J ends lost 6 bases and 9 bases, in that order; junction bases with no gene match: 14. Sequenced material: non-Treg CD4+ T cells sorted from blood. The sequence derives from a human donor in good health. The chain links TRBV29-1 to TRBJ1-1; TRBD1 matches 9 bases. The CDR3 is CSVDSGQGLRQAFF. For the CDR3, the DNA is TGCAGCGTCGACTCGGGACAGGGCCTCCGTCAAGCTTTCTTT.